This T cell receptor beta chain was observed in a study of control samples from healthy donors and cancer patients (dated by TCRdb to the early 2020s). Libraries were made using the immunoSEQ multiplex PCR assay. The source is immuneACCESS, and TCRdb retained only in-frame sequences with V and J called. Part of the clones is not carried over; for the studies checked, unresolved V genes explain less than half of this, and the remainder is unexplained. The sample yields about 130,000 clones; around 92% were counted once. The ten top clones hold around 0.6% of the sample. Cut back by 0 bases and 2 bases, the V and J ends lie 12 bases apart. For CDR1 and CDR2, the germline V gene (reference sequence) lists MNHNY and SVGAGI. Including the terminal cysteine and phenylalanine, the CDR3 comprises 16 residues. Only CDR3 DNA is held: 48 bases, read in frame from base 1. On this clone: This clone's antigen is unknown. Qualities for individual bases were not recorded, and no much larger clone is one base off.

Sequenced input: PBMCs. The sequence derives from a man older than 75 with head and neck cancer. The chain is assembled from TRBV6-6 and TRBJ2-3, and possibly TRBD2, on 7 matching bases. The nucleotide sequence reads as follows: TGTGCCAGCAGTTACTCGAGGGGGGGAGCCACAGATACGCAGTATTTT. This is translated as CASSYSRGGATDTQYF.